Listed below are T cell receptor beta chains from one sample, sequenced in a study of control samples from healthy donors and cancer patients. The method was immunoSEQ multiplex PCR; TCRdb's version includes in-frame clones alone and lacks a portion of them. Found here are around 150,000 clones, under 96% of them singletons; the top ten hold 0.95% to 1.1%. Specimen: blood. The receptors were sampled from a woman aged 25 to 45 in good health. The CDR3 runs from the conserved cysteine through the conserved F or W. Each record gives: D gene, clone size, V gene, J gene, CDR3 DNA, CDR3 protein. The D gene is left open where the match is weak. Rows give clone size only sometimes, using once, few, many, or a class for an expanded clone.

d_call: TRBD2
clone_size: NA
v_call: TRBV5-6
j_call: TRBJ2-7
cdr3_nt: TGTGCCAGCAGCGGGGGGGTCGGGTCCTACGAGCAGTACTTC
cdr3_aa: CASSGGVGSYEQYF

d_call: NA
clone_size: once
v_call: TRBV11-2
j_call: TRBJ2-7
cdr3_nt: TGTGCCAGCAGCCGAGGCAGGGGTTACGAGCAGTACTTC
cdr3_aa: CASSRGRGYEQYF

d_call: TRBD2
clone_size: once
v_call: TRBV6-5
j_call: TRBJ2-7
cdr3_nt: TGTGCCAGCAGTAGGGGACTAGAGGCCCACGAGCAGTACTTC
cdr3_aa: CASSRGLEAHEQYF

d_call: TRBD1
clone_size: NA
v_call: TRBV10-1
j_call: TRBJ2-2
cdr3_nt: TGCGCCAGCAGTGAGTCGGGACAGGGAGAACACACCGGGGAGCTGTTTTTT
cdr3_aa: CASSESGQGEHTGELFF

d_call: NA
clone_size: NA
v_call: TRBV23-1
j_call: TRBJ2-2
cdr3_nt: TGCGCCAGCCTCCGGCCCGGAGGGAACACCGGGGAGCTGTTTTTT
cdr3_aa: CASLRPGGNTGELFF

d_call: TRBD2
clone_size: once
v_call: TRBV10-2
j_call: TRBJ2-5
cdr3_nt: TGCGCCAGCAGTGAGACTAGCGGGGGGGCCGGGGAGACCCAGTACTTC
cdr3_aa: CASSETSGGAGETQYF

d_call: TRBD1
clone_size: NA
v_call: TRBV6-5
j_call: TRBJ2-7
cdr3_nt: TGTGCCAGCAGGAGATACGGGACAGGGATCCACGAGCAGTACTTC
cdr3_aa: CASRRYGTGIHEQYF

d_call: NA
clone_size: NA
v_call: TRBV27
j_call: TRBJ1-5
cdr3_nt: TGTGCCAGCAGTTTATCCGGCTTTCAGCCCCAGCATTTT
cdr3_aa: CASSLSGFQPQHF

d_call: TRBD2
clone_size: NA
v_call: TRBV27
j_call: TRBJ2-2
cdr3_nt: TGTGCCAGCAGTTCCCTCCTCCTAGCGGGGGGGCCGACCGGGGAGCTGTTTTTT
cdr3_aa: CASSSLLLAGGPTGELFF

d_call: NA
clone_size: NA
v_call: TRBV2
j_call: TRBJ2-7
cdr3_nt: TGTGCCAGCAGCGCCCGGGACGGAGGATACGAGCAGTACTTC
cdr3_aa: CASSARDGGYEQYF

d_call: NA
clone_size: NA
v_call: TRBV11-2
j_call: TRBJ2-3
cdr3_nt: TGTGCCAGCAGCTTAGAGGGCCCAGGGGCCGGCGATACGCAGTATTTT
cdr3_aa: CASSLEGPGAGDTQYF

d_call: NA
clone_size: NA
v_call: TRBV3-1/TRBV3-2
j_call: TRBJ1-1
cdr3_nt: TGTGCCAGCAGCCAAAGATGGGGGCTCACTGAAGCTTTCTTT
cdr3_aa: CASSQRWGLTEAFF

d_call: TRBD2
clone_size: once
v_call: TRBV10-3
j_call: TRBJ2-3
cdr3_nt: TGTGCGTCCACGGCGGGAGGAACAACCACAGATACGCAGTATTTT
cdr3_aa: CASTAGGTTTDTQYF

d_call: TRBD1
clone_size: NA
v_call: TRBV28
j_call: TRBJ1-4
cdr3_nt: TGTGCCAGCAGGGACAGGGAAACTAATGAAAAACTGTTTTTT
cdr3_aa: CASRDRETNEKLFF

d_call: NA
clone_size: NA
v_call: TRBV5-1
j_call: TRBJ1-1
cdr3_nt: TGCGCCAGCAGCCATAACCCGAACACTGAAGCTTTCTTT
cdr3_aa: CASSHNPNTEAFF

d_call: TRBD1
clone_size: once
v_call: TRBV15
j_call: TRBJ2-3
cdr3_nt: TGTGCCACCAGCAGACTAACAGGGGGTTCCACAGATACGCAGTATTTT
cdr3_aa: CATSRLTGGSTDTQYF

d_call: NA
clone_size: NA
v_call: TRBV18
j_call: TRBJ1-1
cdr3_nt: TGTGCCAGCTCACAACGCAGGGGCGACACTGAAGCTTTCTTT
cdr3_aa: CASSQRRGDTEAFF

d_call: NA
clone_size: NA
v_call: TRBV2
j_call: TRBJ2-1
cdr3_nt: TGTGCCAGCAGTGAAGTGCCGGGACCTTACAATGAGCAGTTCTTC
cdr3_aa: CASSEVPGPYNEQFF

d_call: TRBD1
clone_size: NA
v_call: TRBV6-5
j_call: TRBJ1-1
cdr3_nt: TGTGCCAGCTCATCACAGGGGGCTGACACTGAAGCTTTCTTT
cdr3_aa: CASSSQGADTEAFF

d_call: NA
clone_size: NA
v_call: TRBV7-3
j_call: TRBJ2-1
cdr3_nt: TGTGCCAGCAGCTTAAAGGGTGGCCAGAACATGTTCTTC
cdr3_aa: CASSLKGGQNMFF

d_call: TRBD1
clone_size: NA
v_call: TRBV6-1
j_call: TRBJ1-6
cdr3_nt: TGTGCCAGCAGTGATGCGAGGGGGCGAGCTGGTTCACCCCTCCACTTT
cdr3_aa: CASSDARGRAGSPLHF